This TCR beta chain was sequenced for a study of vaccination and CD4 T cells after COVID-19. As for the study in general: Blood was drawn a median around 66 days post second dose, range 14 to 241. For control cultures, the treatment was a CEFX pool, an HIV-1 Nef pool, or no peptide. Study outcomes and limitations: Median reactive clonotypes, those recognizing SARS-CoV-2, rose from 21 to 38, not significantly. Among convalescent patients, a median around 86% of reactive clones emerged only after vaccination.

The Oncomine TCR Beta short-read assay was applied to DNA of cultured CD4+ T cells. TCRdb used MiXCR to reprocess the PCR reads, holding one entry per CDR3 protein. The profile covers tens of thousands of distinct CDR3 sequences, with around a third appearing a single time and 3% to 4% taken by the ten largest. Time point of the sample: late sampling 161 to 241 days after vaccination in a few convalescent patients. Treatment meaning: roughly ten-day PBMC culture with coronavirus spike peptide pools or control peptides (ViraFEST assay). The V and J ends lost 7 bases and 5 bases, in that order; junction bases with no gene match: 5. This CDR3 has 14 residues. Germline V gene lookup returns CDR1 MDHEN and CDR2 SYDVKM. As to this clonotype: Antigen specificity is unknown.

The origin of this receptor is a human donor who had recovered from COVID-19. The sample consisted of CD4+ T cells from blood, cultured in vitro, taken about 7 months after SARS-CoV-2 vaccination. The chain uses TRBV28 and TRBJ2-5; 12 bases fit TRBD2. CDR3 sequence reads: CASTLAGGFETQYF. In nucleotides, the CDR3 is TGTGCCAGCACCCTAGCGGGAGGGTTTGAGACCCAGTACTTC.